This T cell receptor beta chain was identified in a study of T cells in Graves' hyperthyroidism and ophthalmopathy. For the study at large: Peripheral blood was collected at initial diagnosis, before any treatment.

TCR beta CDR3 region amplification was performed from RNA transcripts. The HTBI primer set was used in a first-round RT-PCR of the TCR CDR3. TCRdb itself ran the multiplex PCR reads through MiXCR, one entry per CDR3 protein. Of approximately 330,000 distinct CDR3 sequences detected, approximately 22% appear once; the ten largest clones hold 50%. This clonotype was detected a few times. Newly diagnosed hyperthyroidism, duration under 2 months, in patients aged 18 to 65. Losses at the gene ends were 0 bases for V and 7 bases for J; bases not matched to a gene: 7. The CDR3 covers 17 residues. The V gene's germline CDR1 is MGHRA and CDR2 YSYEKL.

The clonotype comes from a woman between 50 and 59 years old with Graves' hyperthyroidism. The chain combines TRBV4-1 with TRBJ2-1, with TRBD2 identical over 12 bases. The sample taken for sequencing was blood. In DNA, the CDR3 is TGCGCCAGCAGCCAAGATCGGCTAGCGGGAGGGAAGAATGAGCAGTTCTTC. Protein sequence: CASSQDRLAGGKNEQFF.